These T cell receptor beta chains were read from a single sample in a study of identical twins. A single record per CDR3 protein comes from TCRdb applying MiXCR to the 5' RACE reads. The sample holds fewer than 500,000 distinct CDR3 sequences; around 24% are singletons and the top ten take around 3%. These data also formed part of another study, on T cells expressing NK-cell markers.

The sample taken for sequencing was CD4+ T cells sorted from blood. The receptors originated from a woman aged 18-29 years in good health. The CDR3 runs from the conserved cysteine through the conserved F or W. The D gene is left open where the match is weak. Size is stated for part of the rows, as once, few or many counts, or as a class when the clone is expanded.

v_gene: TRBV29-1
d_gene: .
j_gene: TRBJ2-5
abundance: .
CDR3aa: CSVQTYQETQYF
CDR3nt: TGCAGCGTCCAAACTTACCAAGAGACCCAGTACTTC

v_gene: TRBV10-3
d_gene: .
j_gene: TRBJ2-5
abundance: few
CDR3aa: CAISESKGVETQYF
CDR3nt: TGTGCCATCAGTGAGTCAAAGGGAGTGGAGACCCAGTACTTC

v_gene: TRBV20-1
d_gene: .
j_gene: TRBJ1-1
abundance: .
CDR3aa: CSASTYINTEAFF
CDR3nt: TGCAGTGCTAGTACGTATATTAACACTGAAGCTTTCTTT

v_gene: TRBV18
d_gene: TRBD1
j_gene: TRBJ1-2
abundance: .
CDR3aa: CASSPRDRDGYTF
CDR3nt: TGTGCCAGCTCACCACGGGACAGGGATGGCTACACCTTC

v_gene: TRBV20-1
d_gene: .
j_gene: TRBJ2-5
abundance: few
CDR3aa: CSARDGRTGQETQYF
CDR3nt: TGCAGTGCTAGAGATGGGAGGACAGGACAAGAGACCCAGTACTTC

v_gene: TRBV20-1
d_gene: TRBD2
j_gene: TRBJ2-7
abundance: few
CDR3aa: CSGLADSTYEQYF
CDR3nt: TGCAGCGGACTAGCGGACTCGACCTACGAGCAGTACTTC

v_gene: TRBV5-1
d_gene: .
j_gene: TRBJ2-3
abundance: few
CDR3aa: CASSLDGRVNTDTQYF
CDR3nt: TGCGCCAGCAGCTTGGATGGGCGGGTGAACACAGATACGCAGTATTTT

v_gene: TRBV5-1
d_gene: .
j_gene: TRBJ2-1
abundance: many
CDR3aa: CASSFLALREQFF
CDR3nt: TGCGCCAGCAGCTTTCTAGCCTTACGAGAGCAGTTCTTC

v_gene: TRBV6-5
d_gene: TRBD1
j_gene: TRBJ2-7
abundance: .
CDR3aa: CASSYSGQGSHEQYF
CDR3nt: TGTGCCAGCAGTTACTCGGGACAGGGGTCCCACGAGCAGTACTTC

v_gene: TRBV11-2
d_gene: .
j_gene: TRBJ2-1
abundance: few
CDR3aa: CASSFDTVNNEQFF
CDR3nt: TGTGCCAGCAGCTTCGATACAGTTAATAATGAGCAGTTCTTC

v_gene: TRBV7-9
d_gene: .
j_gene: TRBJ1-5
abundance: .
CDR3aa: CASSFSIGNSNQPQHF
CDR3nt: TGTGCCAGCAGCTTCTCGATTGGGAATAGCAATCAGCCCCAGCATTTT

v_gene: TRBV23-1
d_gene: TRBD1
j_gene: TRBJ2-2
abundance: .
CDR3aa: CASSQSPGQSSTGELFF
CDR3nt: TGCGCCAGCAGTCAGAGTCCGGGACAGTCTTCGACCGGGGAGCTGTTTTTT

v_gene: TRBV6-1
d_gene: .
j_gene: TRBJ1-2
abundance: .
CDR3aa: CASSEQATANYGYTF
CDR3nt: TGTGCCAGCAGTGAACAAGCGACAGCGAACTATGGCTACACCTTC

v_gene: TRBV11-2
d_gene: .
j_gene: TRBJ2-6
abundance: .
CDR3aa: CASRAPPGLASGANVLTF
CDR3nt: TGTGCCAGCAGAGCCCCGCCAGGGCTGGCCTCTGGGGCCAACGTCCTGACTTTC

v_gene: TRBV4-2
d_gene: .
j_gene: TRBJ2-6
abundance: .
CDR3aa: CASSQVATGANVLTF
CDR3nt: TGTGCCAGCAGCCAAGTGGCTACCGGGGCCAACGTCCTGACTTTC

v_gene: TRBV7-2
d_gene: .
j_gene: TRBJ2-2
abundance: few
CDR3aa: CASSLVTGGELFF
CDR3nt: TGTGCCAGCAGCTTAGTGACGGGCGGGGAGCTGTTTTTT

v_gene: TRBV2
d_gene: .
j_gene: TRBJ1-4
abundance: .
CDR3aa: CASSVLRETNEKLFF
CDR3nt: TGTGCCAGCAGTGTATTGCGAGAAACCAATGAAAAACTGTTTTTT

v_gene: TRBV6-1
d_gene: .
j_gene: TRBJ1-5
abundance: .
CDR3aa: CASTRTVNSNQPQHF
CDR3nt: TGTGCCAGCACCCGGACAGTCAATAGCAATCAGCCCCAGCATTTT

v_gene: TRBV20-1
d_gene: .
j_gene: TRBJ1-1
abundance: .
CDR3aa: CSAQGGQLNTEAFF
CDR3nt: TGCAGTGCCCAGGGCGGACAGCTGAACACTGAAGCTTTCTTT

v_gene: TRBV5-1
d_gene: TRBD2
j_gene: TRBJ2-7
abundance: .
CDR3aa: CASSLAASGTYEQYF
CDR3nt: TGCGCCAGCAGCTTGGCAGCTAGCGGAACCTACGAGCAGTACTTC

v_gene: TRBV3-1
d_gene: .
j_gene: TRBJ1-6
abundance: .
CDR3aa: CASSHDWDSPLHF
CDR3nt: TGTGCCAGCAGCCACGATTGGGATTCACCCCTCCACTTT

v_gene: TRBV20-1
d_gene: TRBD2
j_gene: TRBJ2-2
abundance: .
CDR3aa: CSARTSGRVSRTGELFF
CDR3nt: TGCAGTGCCCGGACTAGCGGGAGGGTGTCAAGGACCGGGGAGCTGTTTTTT

v_gene: TRBV6-1
d_gene: TRBD2
j_gene: TRBJ2-1
abundance: .
CDR3aa: CASSPSAAGAYNEQFF
CDR3nt: TGTGCCAGCAGTCCCTCCGCGGCGGGAGCCTACAATGAGCAGTTCTTC

v_gene: TRBV4-3
d_gene: .
j_gene: TRBJ2-1
abundance: .
CDR3aa: CASSQGGSRNEQFF
CDR3nt: TGCGCCAGCAGCCAAGGAGGGAGTCGCAATGAGCAGTTCTTC

v_gene: TRBV5-6
d_gene: TRBD2
j_gene: TRBJ2-7
abundance: few
CDR3aa: CASSLLAGLSYEQYF
CDR3nt: TGTGCCAGCAGCTTGCTAGCGGGGCTCTCCTACGAGCAGTACTTC

v_gene: TRBV20-1
d_gene: .
j_gene: TRBJ2-5
abundance: .
CDR3aa: CSASRAIGEETQYF
CDR3nt: TGCAGTGCTAGCAGGGCGATAGGGGAAGAGACCCAGTACTTC

v_gene: TRBV12-3/TRBV12-4
d_gene: .
j_gene: TRBJ2-3
abundance: .
CDR3aa: CASSLGWMTDTQYF
CDR3nt: TGTGCCAGCAGTTTAGGCTGGATGACAGATACGCAGTATTTT

v_gene: TRBV10-3
d_gene: .
j_gene: TRBJ2-3
abundance: few
CDR3aa: CAISEANTDTQYF
CDR3nt: TGTGCCATCAGTGAGGCTAACACAGATACGCAGTATTTT

v_gene: TRBV29-1
d_gene: .
j_gene: TRBJ2-7
abundance: few
CDR3aa: CSVENNYEQYF
CDR3nt: TGCAGCGTTGAAAATAACTACGAGCAGTACTTC

v_gene: TRBV3-1
d_gene: .
j_gene: TRBJ2-7
abundance: few
CDR3aa: CASSPAGTTSYEQYF
CDR3nt: TGTGCCAGCAGCCCGGCCGGGACAACCTCCTACGAGCAGTACTTC

v_gene: TRBV12-3/TRBV12-4
d_gene: .
j_gene: TRBJ1-4
abundance: few
CDR3aa: CASRERAGGRKLFF
CDR3nt: TGTGCCAGCAGGGAACGGGCCGGCGGTCGGAAACTGTTTTTT

v_gene: TRBV20-1
d_gene: .
j_gene: TRBJ1-5
abundance: .
CDR3aa: CSAGEGGLRNQPQHF
CDR3nt: TGCAGTGCTGGGGAGGGGGGTTTGCGCAATCAGCCCCAGCATTTT

v_gene: TRBV5-1
d_gene: TRBD2
j_gene: TRBJ2-1
abundance: many
CDR3aa: CASSVGLGGNEQFF
CDR3nt: TGCGCCAGCAGCGTGGGACTAGGAGGCAATGAGCAGTTCTTC

v_gene: TRBV5-1
d_gene: TRBD1
j_gene: TRBJ1-2
abundance: few
CDR3aa: CASSSGQAIYGYTF
CDR3nt: TGCGCCAGCAGCAGTGGACAGGCGATCTATGGCTACACCTTC

v_gene: TRBV18
d_gene: TRBD2
j_gene: TRBJ2-3
abundance: .
CDR3aa: CASSPTSGSTDTQYF
CDR3nt: TGTGCCAGCTCACCTACTAGCGGGAGCACAGATACGCAGTATTTT

v_gene: TRBV11-2
d_gene: TRBD2
j_gene: TRBJ2-5
abundance: .
CDR3aa: CASSPGGAAETQYF
CDR3nt: TGTGCCAGCAGCCCGGGGGGGGCGGCGGAGACCCAGTACTTC

v_gene: TRBV7-2
d_gene: .
j_gene: TRBJ2-7
abundance: few
CDR3aa: CASSSRDGGSYEQYF
CDR3nt: TGTGCCAGCAGCTCCAGGGACGGAGGCTCCTACGAGCAGTACTTC

v_gene: TRBV20-1
d_gene: .
j_gene: TRBJ2-5
abundance: few
CDR3aa: CSATLQGLGETQYF
CDR3nt: TGCAGTGCTACCCTACAGGGTTTGGGGGAGACCCAGTACTTC

v_gene: TRBV18
d_gene: .
j_gene: TRBJ2-7
abundance: .
CDR3aa: CASSLTGPSYEQYF
CDR3nt: TGTGCCAGCTCACTTACCGGGCCTTCCTACGAGCAGTACTTC

v_gene: TRBV11-2
d_gene: .
j_gene: TRBJ2-1
abundance: few
CDR3aa: CASSLVRLPGQFF
CDR3nt: TGTGCCAGCAGCTTAGTGAGGCTACCTGGGCAGTTCTTC

v_gene: TRBV12-3/TRBV12-4
d_gene: .
j_gene: TRBJ2-1
abundance: few
CDR3aa: CASSLDLVGEQFF
CDR3nt: TGTGCCAGCAGTTTGGATCTAGTCGGGGAGCAGTTCTTC

v_gene: TRBV10-3
d_gene: TRBD1
j_gene: TRBJ1-5
abundance: few
CDR3aa: CAITTDRAGTQPQHF
CDR3nt: TGTGCCATCACTACAGACAGGGCAGGTACTCAGCCCCAGCATTTT

v_gene: TRBV20-1
d_gene: .
j_gene: TRBJ2-3
abundance: .
CDR3aa: CSARDQGGADTQYF
CDR3nt: TGCAGTGCTAGAGATCAGGGGGGGGCAGATACGCAGTATTTT